This T cell receptor (beta chain) was sequenced for a study of post-analysis software for immune sequencing data. The overall study: Clinical courses comprised relapsing-remitting, secondary progressive and progressive-relapsing multiple sclerosis. General study points: Relative to controls, patients with multiple sclerosis showed significantly lower normalized Chao1 diversity. A few TRBV segments (TRBV5-6, TRBV5-1 and TRBV20-1 among them) occurred more frequently in patients than in controls. With F measure, samples from one preparation batch clustered together strongly.

With 5 bases clipped from V and 3 bases from J, the junction kept 14 bases outside the gene matches. This CDR3 is 17 amino acids long. The germline CDR1 and CDR2 sequences are MDHEN and SYDVKM. Comment on this clonotype: Its antigen is as yet unknown.

Prepared libraries of TCR beta cDNA carried unique molecular identifiers. Input populations of 1 to 10 million T cells gave rise to 500,000 or so cDNA molecules. MiXCR, run by TCRdb on the PCR reads, gives a single entry per CDR3 protein. Among 150,000 to 200,000 distinct CDR3 sequences listed, approximately 31% were seen once. The sequenced sample was blood. The source of this sequence is a girl aged 10 to 17 with multiple sclerosis. The V and J genes are TRBV28 and TRBJ1-2, with 8 positions matching TRBD1. This CDR3 is CASSQDREILIYYGYTF. The CDR3 DNA reads as TGTGCCAGCAGTCAGGACAGGGAGATTCTTATATACTATGGCTACACCTTC.